A selection of T cell receptor beta chains follows, all from one sample in a study of cytomegalovirus exposure and HLA in healthy donors. Measured with immunoSEQ multiplex PCR; TCRdb has only the in-frame clones, and not every one. The sample records about 140,000 clones, roughly four fifths being singletons. The material sequenced was PBMCs. The receptors come from a female donor in good health and CMV-seronegative. CDR3s include the opening cysteine and the closing phenylalanine or tryptophan. D genes are given only for firm matches. Clone size is not always given. Where it is, it says once, few, many or a class for expanded clones.

clone size: many; J gene: TRBJ2-7; V gene: TRBV5-6; D gene: TRBD1; CDR3 protein: CASSSPGQGVYEQYF; CDR3 DNA: TGTGCCAGCAGCTCGCCGGGACAGGGAGTCTACGAGCAGTACTTC
clone size: NA; J gene: TRBJ2-4; V gene: TRBV7-3; D gene: TRBD1; CDR3 protein: CASSPGTGDKNIQYF; CDR3 DNA: TGTGCCAGCAGCCCTGGGACAGGGGACAAAAACATTCAGTACTTC
clone size: NA; J gene: TRBJ1-1; V gene: TRBV19; D gene: TRBD1; CDR3 protein: CASSIVGRGPSTEAFF; CDR3 DNA: TGTGCCAGTAGTATAGTGGGCAGGGGGCCCAGCACTGAAGCTTTCTTT
clone size: NA; J gene: TRBJ2-7; V gene: TRBV25-1; D gene: TRBD2; CDR3 protein: CASSDLRTSGGYEQYF; CDR3 DNA: TGTGCCAGCAGTGACCTCCGGACTAGCGGGGGGTACGAGCAGTACTTC
clone size: NA; J gene: TRBJ1-1; V gene: TRBV6-5; D gene: TRBD1; CDR3 protein: CASSARQGARTEAFF; CDR3 DNA: TGTGCCAGCAGTGCTAGACAGGGGGCTAGGACTGAAGCTTTCTTT
clone size: NA; J gene: TRBJ2-3; V gene: TRBV28; D gene: NA; CDR3 protein: CASSHSRFRVADTQYF; CDR3 DNA: TGTGCCAGCAGTCATTCGAGATTTCGGGTTGCAGATACGCAGTATTTT
clone size: few; J gene: TRBJ1-5; V gene: TRBV7-9; D gene: NA; CDR3 protein: CASSLAGEGQPQHF; CDR3 DNA: TGTGCCAGCAGCTTAGCAGGGGAAGGTCAGCCCCAGCATTTT
clone size: NA; J gene: TRBJ2-1; V gene: TRBV5-4; D gene: NA; CDR3 protein: CASSQKQGNEQFF; CDR3 DNA: TGTGCCAGCAGCCAAAAACAGGGAAACGAGCAGTTCTTC
clone size: NA; J gene: TRBJ1-1; V gene: TRBV2; D gene: NA; CDR3 protein: CASTSTEAFF; CDR3 DNA: TGTGCCAGCACCAGCACTGAAGCTTTCTTT
clone size: NA; J gene: TRBJ2-2; V gene: TRBV9; D gene: TRBD2; CDR3 protein: CASSPEILAGEGAGELFF; CDR3 DNA: TGTGCCAGCAGCCCAGAAATCCTAGCGGGAGAAGGGGCCGGGGAGCTGTTTTTT
clone size: NA; J gene: TRBJ2-1; V gene: TRBV28; D gene: NA; CDR3 protein: CASSATSDEQFF; CDR3 DNA: TGTGCCAGCAGTGCTACTAGTGATGAGCAGTTCTTC
clone size: NA; J gene: TRBJ1-5; V gene: TRBV6-5; D gene: NA; CDR3 protein: CASSDNRGQPQHF; CDR3 DNA: TGTGCCAGCAGTGACAATCGGGGACAGCCCCAGCATTTT
clone size: few; J gene: TRBJ2-7; V gene: TRBV6-5; D gene: TRBD1; CDR3 protein: CASSAGTGASYEQYF; CDR3 DNA: TGTGCCAGCAGTGCCGGGACAGGGGCCTCCTACGAGCAGTACTTC
clone size: once; J gene: TRBJ1-1; V gene: TRBV19; D gene: NA; CDR3 protein: CGSGHRNTEAFF; CDR3 DNA: TGTGGGAGCGGCCACAGAAACACTGAAGCTTTCTTT
clone size: NA; J gene: TRBJ1-1; V gene: TRBV9; D gene: NA; CDR3 protein: CASSAGWEDTEAFF; CDR3 DNA: TGTGCCAGCAGCGCCGGTTGGGAGGACACTGAAGCTTTCTTT
clone size: NA; J gene: TRBJ1-1; V gene: TRBV9; D gene: NA; CDR3 protein: CASSVTGTKNTEAFF; CDR3 DNA: TGTGCCAGCAGCGTAACCGGGACAAAGAACACTGAAGCTTTCTTT
clone size: NA; J gene: TRBJ1-2; V gene: TRBV9; D gene: NA; CDR3 protein: CASSADRYNYGYTF; CDR3 DNA: TGTGCCAGCAGCGCAGACAGATACAACTATGGCTACACCTTC
clone size: NA; J gene: TRBJ2-5; V gene: TRBV25-1; D gene: NA; CDR3 protein: CASVKETQYF; CDR3 DNA: TGTGCCAGCGTTAAAGAGACCCAGTACTTC
clone size: NA; J gene: TRBJ2-5; V gene: TRBV19; D gene: NA; CDR3 protein: CASRRTEQETQYF; CDR3 DNA: TGTGCCAGTAGGAGGACAGAGCAAGAGACCCAGTACTTC
clone size: NA; J gene: TRBJ2-7; V gene: TRBV5-1; D gene: TRBD1; CDR3 protein: CASSLFSQGSYEQYF; CDR3 DNA: TGCGCCAGCAGCTTGTTTTCACAGGGGTCCTACGAGCAGTACTTC
clone size: NA; J gene: TRBJ2-7; V gene: TRBV2; D gene: TRBD1; CDR3 protein: CASRRRQGAGYEQYF; CDR3 DNA: TGTGCCAGCAGAAGGCGACAGGGGGCCGGATACGAGCAGTACTTC
clone size: NA; J gene: TRBJ1-6; V gene: TRBV19; D gene: NA; CDR3 protein: CASRGSSYNSPLHF; CDR3 DNA: TGTGCCAGTAGGGGGAGCTCCTATAATTCACCCCTCCACTTT
clone size: NA; J gene: TRBJ2-2; V gene: TRBV9; D gene: NA; CDR3 protein: CASSAPGHYTGELFF; CDR3 DNA: TGTGCCAGCAGCGCTCCGGGACACTACACCGGGGAGCTGTTTTTT
clone size: few; J gene: TRBJ1-1; V gene: TRBV6-1; D gene: TRBD1; CDR3 protein: CASRSGQGADTEAFF; CDR3 DNA: TGTGCCAGCAGATCCGGACAGGGGGCGGACACTGAAGCTTTCTTT
clone size: NA; J gene: TRBJ2-5; V gene: TRBV5-8; D gene: TRBD1; CDR3 protein: CASSGLTGGRETQYF; CDR3 DNA: TGTGCCAGCAGCGGATTGACAGGGGGAAGGGAGACCCAGTACTTC
clone size: once; J gene: TRBJ1-5; V gene: TRBV7-9; D gene: NA; CDR3 protein: CASSRSGAINQPQHF; CDR3 DNA: TGTGCCAGCAGCCGTAGCGGGGCTATTAATCAGCCCCAGCATTTT
clone size: few; J gene: TRBJ2-5; V gene: TRBV5-4; D gene: NA; CDR3 protein: CASSLGQRETQYF; CDR3 DNA: TGTGCCAGCAGCTTAGGACAAAGGGAGACCCAGTACTTC